The entry below describes one TCR beta chain. What it recognizes is unknown. The donors gave bone marrow, and they were healthy. V lost 2 bases to trimming and J lost 4 bases, with 13 bases between them. Per the germline V gene, CDR1 is SQVTM and CDR2 is ANQGSEA. The CDR3 runs to 14 residues. The entry originates in a study of cytomegalovirus exposure and HLA in healthy donors. The study's findings and limits: Later analysis found that TCR beta chains associated with HLA were more clonally expanded than other, equally common chains. Fewer N-insertions than the approximately 700-donor mean were reportedly shown by an Asian-associated ancestry cluster in a later analysis. For TCR beta chains, V- and J-gene trimming was later linked to a missense DCLRE1C variant.

Use of 60 Vbeta and 13 Jbeta primers characterized the PCR. Measured with immunoSEQ multiplex PCR; TCRdb has only the in-frame clones, and not every one. Altogether some 180,000 clones are present, more than 65% being singletons, with the ten largest covering 2% to 2.5%. The sequence was obtained from a woman under 40 in good health and CMV-seropositive. The specimen sequenced was PBMCs. The chain links TRBV29-1 to TRBJ2-3, with a possible D match to TRBD2 (7 bases). CDR3 sequence (DNA): TGCAGCGTTGAAAAGGGGGGGGAACCAGATACGCAGTATTTT. Protein product: CSVEKGGEPDTQYF.